These 2 T cell receptor beta chains were sequenced from one sample in a study of response to subunit inactivated influenza vaccine. One entry per CDR3 protein, called by TCRdb with MiXCR from the RT-PCR reads. The data show 650,000 to 850,000 distinct CDR3 sequences, roughly 13% seen once. The sample here was PBMCs from blood, taken roughly 15 days before vaccination. The receptors stem from a man aged 50 or older who received an inactivated influenza vaccine.

This clonotype was seen only a few times. The chain recombines TRBV10-3 with TRBJ2-3; D possibly corresponds to TRBD2 (6 bases). The germline V gene encodes CDR1 ENHRY and CDR2 SYGVKD. Trimming took off 4 bases at V and 0 bases at J, with 11 bases between the two ends. CDR3 length: 15 amino acids. DNA for the CDR3: TGTGCCATCAGTGCCCGGGAGCCTAGCACAGATACGCAGTATTTT. It codes for CAISAREPSTDTQYF.

Only a few counts were recorded for this clonotype. In nucleotides, the CDR3 is TGCAGTGCTACTGAACAGGGGTACCACTATGGCTACACCTTC. Translated: CSATEQGYHYGYTF. The genes are TRBV20-1 and TRBJ1-2, with 7 bases aligning to TRBD1. The CDR3 length is 14 residues. CDR1 and CDR2 from the germline V gene are DFQATT and SNEGSKA (reference sequence). J was trimmed by 3 bases and V by 4 bases; bases with no gene match: 8.